This T cell receptor (beta chain) emerged from a study of blood T cells in healthy people across ages. The authors ran a second PCR of about 6 to 11 cycles using a sample-barcoded 5' primer and a J-beta primer mix. One entry per CDR3 protein results from TCRdb running MiXCR on the 5' RACE reads. The top ten clones hold around 7.7% of a sample with some 1.7 million distinct CDR3 sequences, 28% of them seen once. In its sample, this clonotype was seen many times. At least 6 million PBMCs were isolated per sample. This CDR3 is built from 12 residues. Germline assignment: CDR1 SQVTM and CDR2 ANQGSEA. The sequenced sample consisted of blood. The J gene is TRBJ2-7, the V gene TRBV29-1; maybe TRBD2 (5 bases). The receptor comes from a woman aged 30 to 39 in good health. The CDR3 sequence is CSADPGTYEQYF. CDR3 DNA sequence: TGCAGTGCCGATCCGGGGACCTACGAGCAGTACTTC.